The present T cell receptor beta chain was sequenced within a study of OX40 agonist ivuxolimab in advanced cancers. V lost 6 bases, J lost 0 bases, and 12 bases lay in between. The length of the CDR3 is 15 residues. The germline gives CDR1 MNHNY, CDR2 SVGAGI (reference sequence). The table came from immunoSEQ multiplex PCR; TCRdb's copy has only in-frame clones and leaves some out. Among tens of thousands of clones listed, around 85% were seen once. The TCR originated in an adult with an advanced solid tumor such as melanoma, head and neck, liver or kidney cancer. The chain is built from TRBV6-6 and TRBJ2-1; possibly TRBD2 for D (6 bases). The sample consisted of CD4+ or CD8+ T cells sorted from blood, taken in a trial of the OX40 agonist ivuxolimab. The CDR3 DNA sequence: TGTGCCAGCAGCTACGCGGGGAGCTCCTACAATGAGCAGTTCTTC. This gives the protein CASSYAGSSYNEQFF.